The 19 T cell receptor beta chains below come from one sample, sequenced in a study of T cell changes during pregnancy in multiple sclerosis. Libraries were prepared by immunoSEQ multiplex PCR; TCRdb keeps only in-frame clonotypes and omits some of them. The sample records about 70,000 clones, 92% being singletons. The sample here was CD8+ T cells from peripheral blood mononuclear cells, taken in the third trimester of pregnancy. The receptors shown here come from a female donor in good health, enrolled as a control in a pregnancy study.

Worth noting for this clone: The junction does not match germline at one end; this may be a read error. This chain joins TRBV9 and TRBJ2-2, with 7 bases fitting TRBD1. The V gene's germline CDR1 is SGDLS and CDR2 YYNGEE. There are 16 residues in the CDR3. CDR3 in amino acids: CASSAAGTANTGELFF. The CDR3 nucleotides are TGTGCCAGTAGCGCGGCCGGGACAGCAAACACCGGGGAGCTGTTTTTT. Variable domain in full (rest from reference TRBV9 and TRBJ2-2): DSGVTQTPKHLITATGQRVTLRCSPRSGDLSVYWYQQSLDQGLQFLIQYYNGEERAKGNILERFSAQQFPDLHSELNLSSLELGDSALYFCASSAAGTANTGELFFGEGSRLTVL.

The chain is built from TRBV4-3 and TRBJ1-6, with TRBD1 matching 8 bases. The CDR3 sequence is 16 residues long. In germline, CDR1 is LGHNA, CDR2 YSLEER. With V trimmed by 0 bases and J by 5 bases, 3 bases remained unmatched. CDR3 sequence reads: CASSQDDRGHNSPLHF. The CDR3 DNA is TGCGCCAGCAGCCAAGATGACAGGGGTCATAATTCACCCCTCCACTTT.

This chain uses TRBV7-8 with TRBJ2-7, with D uncertain. Deletions cut 8 bases from V and 3 bases from J, with 26 bases between. Germline V CDR1 and CDR2: SGHVS, FQNEAQ. The CDR3 consists of 17 residues. The CDR3 DNA sequence: TGTGCCAGCTGTCCTACCGTGACTGCTTCAACTATCTACGAGCAGTACTTC. Translation gives CASCPTVTASTIYEQYF.

The count of this clone is one. The rearrangement links TRBV13 to TRBJ2-7, with D possibly TRBD1 on 6 matching bases. CDR1 and CDR2 (germline): PRHDT, FYEKMQ (reference sequence). This CDR3 spans 13 amino acids. V was trimmed by 1 base and J by 4 bases, leaving 8 bases between them. The CDR3 loop is CASSLEQGYEQYF. The CDR3 region has the DNA TGTGCCAGCAGCTTAGAGCAGGGGTACGAGCAGTACTTC.

The chain combines TRBV5-6 with TRBJ1-5, with D maybe TRBD1 (5 bases). V lost 5 bases and J lost 0, with 9 bases in between. This CDR3 comprises 14 residues. From germline, CDR1 is SGHDT and CDR2 YYEEEE. The CDR3 DNA reads as TGTGCCAGCAGTCCAGGGTATAGCAATCAGCCCCAGCATTTT. Residues: CASSPGYSNQPQHF.

The chain uses TRBV30 and TRBJ1-1; D is perhaps TRBD1 (6 bases). The CDR3 length is 13 residues. Germline V gene lookup returns CDR1 GTSNPN and CDR2 SVGIG (reference sequence). Trimming took 5 bases from V and 4 from J, leaving 14 bases between them. The CDR3 spells CAWEQGTGTEAFF. The CDR3 DNA reads as TGTGCCTGGGAACAGGGCACCGGCACTGAAGCTTTCTTT.

The rearrangement uses TRBV15 and TRBJ2-3, with a tentative D call TRBD2 (6 bases). V was trimmed by 0 bases and J by 1 base, leaving 8 bases between them. CDR3 length: 15 amino acids. The V gene's germline CDR1 is LNHNV and CDR2 YYDKDF (reference sequence). The CDR3 loop reads CATSREIAGTDTQYF. As DNA, the CDR3 is TGTGCCACCAGCAGAGAAATAGCGGGCACAGATACGCAGTATTTT.

The chain couples TRBV15 to TRBJ2-1, with D perhaps matching TRBD1 (6 bases). The CDR3 contains 16 residues. V was cut by 0 bases and J by 8 bases, with 17 bases left in between. Germline values: CDR1 LNHNV, CDR2 YYDKDF (reference sequence). CDR3 protein: CATSRDRGTGWDEQFF. DNA for the CDR3: TGTGCCACCAGCAGAGATCGAGGAACAGGGTGGGATGAGCAGTTCTTC.

The gene calls are TRBV6-5 and TRBJ1-1, with D hard to call. Germline assignment: CDR1 MNHEY and CDR2 SVGAGI. The CDR3 loop spans 14 amino acids. Trimming removed 2 bases from V and 1 base from J, with 8 bases in between. This CDR3 is CASSYARGNTEAFF. In nucleotides, the CDR3 is TGTGCCAGCAGTTACGCCCGGGGGAACACTGAAGCTTTCTTT.

The CDR3 sequence is CASSSRGGAYEQYF. CDR3 nucleotides: TGTGCCAGCAGCTCCAGGGGCGGCGCCTACGAGCAGTACTTC. The rearrangement links TRBV7-3 to TRBJ2-7; D is possibly TRBD1 (6 bases). The germline V gene encodes CDR1 SGHTA and CDR2 FQGTGA. Deletions cut 4 bases from V and 2 bases from J, with 12 bases between. CDR3 length: 14 residues.

V is TRBV6-1 and J is TRBJ1-1, with 8 bases lining up with TRBD1. Per germline, CDR1 MNHNS and CDR2 SASEGT. The CDR3 extends over 15 amino acids. Unmatched junction bases numbered 6, after V lost 3 bases and J lost 3 bases. DNA for the CDR3: TGTGCCAGCAGTGACCGGACAGGGTTGGACACTGAAGCTTTCTTT. It translates to CASSDRTGLDTEAFF.

This chain uses TRBV19 with TRBJ2-1; 8 bases map to TRBD1. This CDR3 is built from 13 residues. V was pared by 3 bases and J by 9 bases, with 4 bases of the junction left unmatched. Per germline, CDR1 LNHDA and CDR2 SQIVND (reference sequence). CDR3 residues: CASSIRGPGEQFF. The CDR3 DNA is TGTGCCAGTAGTATCAGGGGGCCCGGTGAGCAGTTCTTC.

This sequence joins TRBV5-4 and TRBJ1-6; D is unresolved. Per the germline V gene, CDR1 is SGHNT and CDR2 is YYREEE (reference sequence). The CDR3 spans 15 residues. V lost 5 bases and J lost 0, with 9 bases in between. The CDR3 region is CASRTMSSYNSPLHF. The CDR3 region has the DNA TGTGCCAGCAGGACAATGAGCTCCTATAATTCACCCCTCCACTTT.

The rearrangement joins TRBV7-2 to TRBJ1-1; 9 bases are a match to TRBD1. After removal of 3 bases from V and 1 base from J, the junction contained 3 bases not matched to a gene. The CDR3 covers 15 residues. Germline values: CDR1 SGHTA, CDR2 FQGNSA. The CDR3 DNA follows: TGTGCCAGCAGCTTCCACAGGGGGCAGAACACTGAAGCTTTCTTT. Its translation is CASSFHRGQNTEAFF.

This chain uses TRBV5-1 with TRBJ2-1; 8 bases are shared with TRBD1. Looked up from germline, CDR1 is SGHRS and CDR2 is YFSETQ. Trimming cost V 3 bases and J 4 bases; bases outside gene matches: 6. The CDR3 length is 15 residues. The CDR3 DNA follows: TGCGCCAGCAGCTCCCAGGACAGGGTGTACAATGAGCAGTTCTTC. This encodes CASSSQDRVYNEQFF.

This chain joins TRBV7-9 and TRBJ1-1; D is possibly TRBD1 (5 bases). Trimming took off 1 base at V and 0 bases at J, with 9 bases between the two ends. The V gene's germline CDR1 is SEHNR and CDR2 FQNEAQ (reference sequence). This CDR3 is 15 amino acids long. This chain's CDR3 is CASSLVGVMNTEAFF. CDR3 coding DNA: TGTGCCAGCAGCTTAGTAGGGGTAATGAACACTGAAGCTTTCTTT. Full variable domain (remainder filled in from reference TRBV7-9 and TRBJ1-1): DTGVSQNPRHKITKRGQNVTFRCDPISEHNRLYWYRQTLGQGPEFLTYFQNEAQLEKSRLLSDRFSAERPKGSFSTLEIQRTEQGDSAMYLCASSLVGVMNTEAFFGQGTRLTVV.

This clone appeared once. The rearrangement links TRBV5-6 to TRBJ1-2; no definite D call. Germline CDR1 SGHDT, CDR2 YYEEEE. V gave up 0 bases and J gave up 10 bases, with 10 bases separating them. The CDR3 covers 12 residues. This chain's CDR3 is CASSLEEVHYTF. CDR3 nucleotides: TGTGCCAGCAGCTTGGAGGAGGTCCACTACACCTTC.

This sequence joins TRBV27 and TRBJ2-1; perhaps TRBD1 as D (6 bases). Looked up from germline, CDR1 is MNHEY and CDR2 is SMNVEV (reference sequence). With 7 bases removed from V and 1 base from J, the gap between germline ends came to 14 bases. The CDR3 has 15 residues. CDR3 in amino acids: CASTQGRGSYNEQFF. CDR3 DNA sequence: TGTGCCAGCACCCAAGGCAGGGGATCCTACAATGAGCAGTTCTTC.

V gene TRBV5-1 combines with J gene TRBJ1-4; a possible D gene is TRBD1 (6 bases). The germline V gene encodes CDR1 SGHRS and CDR2 YFSETQ. The CDR3 is 14 amino acids. The V end lost 4 bases, the J end lost 2 bases, and 9 bases lay between the germline ends. The CDR3 DNA reads as TGCGCCAGCAGCGGGGGACACACTAATGAAAAACTGTTTTTT. It translates to CASSGGHTNEKLFF.